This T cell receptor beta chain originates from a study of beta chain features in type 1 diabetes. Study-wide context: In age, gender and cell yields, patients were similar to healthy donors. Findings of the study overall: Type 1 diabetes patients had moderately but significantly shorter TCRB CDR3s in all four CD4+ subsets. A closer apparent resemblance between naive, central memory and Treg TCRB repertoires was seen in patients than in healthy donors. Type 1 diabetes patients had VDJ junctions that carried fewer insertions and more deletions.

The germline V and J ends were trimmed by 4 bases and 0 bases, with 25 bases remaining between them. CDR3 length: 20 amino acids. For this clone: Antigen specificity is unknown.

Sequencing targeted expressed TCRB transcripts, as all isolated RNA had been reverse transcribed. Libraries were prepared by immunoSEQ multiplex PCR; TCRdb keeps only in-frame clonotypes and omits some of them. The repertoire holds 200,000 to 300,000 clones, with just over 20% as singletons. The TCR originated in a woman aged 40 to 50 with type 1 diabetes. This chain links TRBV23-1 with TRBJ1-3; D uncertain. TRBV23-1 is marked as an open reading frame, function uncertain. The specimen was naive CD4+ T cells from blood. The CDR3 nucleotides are TGCGCCAGCAGTCCCCTACGAAACAGAACCTGGTTGAGCTCTGGAAACACCATATATTTT. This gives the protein CASSPLRNRTWLSSGNTIYF.